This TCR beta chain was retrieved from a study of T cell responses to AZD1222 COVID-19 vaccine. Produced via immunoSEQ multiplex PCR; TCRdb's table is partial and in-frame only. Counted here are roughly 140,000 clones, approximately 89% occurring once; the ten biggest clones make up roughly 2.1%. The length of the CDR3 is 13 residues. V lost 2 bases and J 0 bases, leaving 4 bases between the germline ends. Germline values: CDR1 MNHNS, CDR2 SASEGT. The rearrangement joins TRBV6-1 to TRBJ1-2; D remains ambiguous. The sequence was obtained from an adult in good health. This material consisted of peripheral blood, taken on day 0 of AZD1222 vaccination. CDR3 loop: CASSEPTNYGYTF. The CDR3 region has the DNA TGTGCCAGCAGTGAACCGACTAACTATGGCTACACCTTC.